This T cell receptor beta chain was captured by sequencing in a study of blood T cells in healthy people across ages (dated by TCRdb to the mid-2010s). Context from the whole study: Template switching captured roughly one uniquely barcoded TCR beta cDNA molecule per two T cells in model experiments. To avoid experimental bias, donors of different ages were spread randomly across the sequencing lanes. Two additional independent replicas of 1 million unique cDNA reads from the same blood draw were analyzed for two donors (one aged 18 to 30 and one aged 80 or older). The study measured age-related changes in TCR beta repertoire diversity using deep sequencing normalized with unique cDNA molecular identifiers. The donors were split into four age groups: young (average around 15 years), middle-aged (around 37), aged (approximately 59) and long-lived (approximately 80). Findings and caveats that apply to the study as a whole: Estimates of total diversity based on one million sequenced T cells were regarded as lower bounds and as underestimates. The percentage of naive T cells measured by flow cytometry correlated strongly with observed TCR beta diversity. Compared with the aged group, the long-lived group had more naive CD4+ T cells, fewer expanded clones and increased TCR diversity, a pattern suggesting age selection. Because the CMV infection status of the donors was unknown, age-related changes in expanded clonotypes may potentially have been confounded. Observed TCR beta diversity per million T cells fell roughly linearly with age, and a significant reduction was already apparent by age approximately 41. Since profiling was done on bulk unsorted PBMCs, naive and antigen-experienced compartments could not be conclusively compared.

The donors were 40 or so Caucasian individuals from Russia, aged roughly 6 to 90 years, who were systemically healthy. Ten milliliters of peripheral blood were drawn from each donor into EDTA-treated Vacutainer tubes. Ficoll-Paque density-gradient centrifugation was used to isolate PBMCs, with at least 6.5 million per sample. Total RNA was extracted from PBMCs with Trizol reagent, with at least 5 micrograms obtained per sample. For every donor, an aliquot of PBMCs went through flow cytometry to measure the percentages of naive CD45RAhigh/CD27high T cells. From cysteine to phenylalanine, the CDR3 is 16 amino acids long. Just CDR3 DNA is preserved here, 48 bases in frame from base 1. From the germline V gene (reference sequence), CDR1 is SEHNR and CDR2 is FQNEAQ. Trimming at the junction amounts to 3 bases on V and 13 bases on J, and the germline ends lie 25 bases apart. To prepare the library, 5' RACE was applied. TCRdb names Illumina HiSeq 2500 as the instrument used. The second PCR ran for roughly 7 to 11 cycles and used a J-beta primer mix along with a sample-barcoded 5' primer. A unique molecular identifier was introduced onto each TCR beta cDNA molecule by a template-switch 5' adaptor carrying 12 random nucleotides. At least 2.5 million CDR3-containing paired-end reads were obtained from each sample. All of the RNA was converted into first-strand cDNA using the Mint cDNA synthesis kit, with a TRBC-specific oligonucleotide serving as the primer. Following uracil-DNA glycosylase treatment, a first 18-cycle PCR with universal primers M1SS and BC2_uni_R was performed on all cDNA. In the paper's pipeline: For normalization, 1 million high-quality reads were randomly selected from each sample, with every read carrying a distinct molecular identifier. Instead of being binned into consensus sequences, reads that shared molecular identifiers were thrown out. MiTCR, set to a Q25 quality threshold and the strictest error-elimination algorithm, was used for CDR3 identification, clonotype clustering and error correction. A nonparametric unseen species model using Euler transformation provided a lower-bound estimate of total TCR beta diversity. TCRdb cleaned the public reads at Q25 with fastp, built clones with MiXCR and kept in-frame beta chains. A single entry per CDR3 protein holds the most common genes and DNA from its merged rows. The V and J calls come from TCRdb's annotation, not from the publication. This sample is represented by 700,000 to 950,000 distinct CDR3 sequences; roughly 50% of them were singletons. About 20% of the sample comes from the top ten.

A word on this clonotype: No cognate antigen has been identified for it. The input lacks base qualities; no much larger clone sits a single base away.

The sequence was obtained from a man aged 25-40 years in good health. The sequencing input was blood. The rearrangement joined TRBV7-9 to TRBJ2-4; the D gene is possibly TRBD1 or TRBD2, with 6 bases matching each. This receptor carries the CDR3 CASSFTGTGGGQTQYF. The nucleotide sequence is TGTGCCAGCAGCTTTACTGGGACCGGAGGGGGGCAAACCCAGTACTTC.